This T cell receptor beta chain was found in a study of blood T cell repertoires in COVID-19. Study summary: T cells, B-cell-depleted T cells, or PBMCs provided the cDNA or gDNA that served as material.

The assay was immunoSEQ multiplex PCR, and TCRdb's table has in-frame clones only and misses some. The sample holds about 290,000 clones, roughly 88% seen once. Germline values: CDR1 KGHSH, CDR2 LQKENI. This CDR3 spans 14 amino acids. Trimming stripped 2 bases from V and 0 bases from J, with 8 bases between. The rearrangement uses TRBV18 and TRBJ2-7; D unclear. The material sequenced was peripheral blood. The sequence derives from a woman aged 25-40 years with active or convalescent COVID-19. The CDR3 here is CASSPSVSSYEQYF. The CDR3 DNA reads TGTGCCAGCTCACCATCCGTCAGCTCCTACGAGCAGTACTTC.